The T cell receptor beta chain described here comes from a study of blood T cell repertoires in COVID-19. Turning to the study itself: Acute and convalescent COVID-19 samples came from the United States, Italy and Spain. T cells, B-cell-depleted T cells, or PBMCs provided the cDNA or gDNA that served as material.

Per germline, CDR1 SGHTA and CDR2 FQGTGA. There are 13 residues in the CDR3. Trimming removed 1 base from V and 5 bases from J, with 9 bases in between. Authors' processing steps: Reference gene primer amplification gave nucleated cell count estimates. The data were produced by immunoSEQ multiplex PCR, yet TCRdb's version contains in-frame clones alone and is incomplete. That table furnishes V, J and clone size, whereas the DNA furnished D and trimming. The sample holds over 150,000 clones; less than 85% are singletons and the top ten take roughly 10%. This rearrangement joins TRBV7-3 to TRBJ2-7, with D uncertain. Input material: peripheral blood. This receptor was taken from an elderly woman with active or convalescent COVID-19. In DNA form, the CDR3 reads TGTGCCAGCAGCTTAAACTCCCAGGACGAGCAGTACTTC. Translated: CASSLNSQDEQYF.